This T cell receptor beta chain was sequenced in a study of shared clonotypes between healthy human individuals. As for the study in general: Three plates were used per donor for CD4 naive, three for CD4 memory, two for CD8 naive and one for CD8 memory.

The CDR3 covers 13 residues. V shed 2 bases and J shed 4 bases, with 8 bases lying between them. Looked up from germline, CDR1 is SGHNT and CDR2 is YENEEA. CD8 cells classed as naive were CD45RO-negative and positively selected for CCR7, excluding terminally differentiated effector memory CD45RA+ cells. Profiling relied on immunoSEQ multiplex PCR, and the TCRdb table lists in-frame clones only, not all of them. Seen here are 450,000 to 700,000 clones, nearly 97% observed once, and the top ten hold approximately 0.1%. This TCR came from a woman aged 30 to 39 in good health. The sequencing input was naive CD8+ T cells sorted from blood. This chain connects TRBV11-3 to TRBJ1-1; D gene unclear. The CDR3 spells CASSLSLVTEAFF. Here the CDR3 DNA reads TGTGCCAGCAGCTTAAGTTTGGTCACTGAAGCTTTCTTT. Looking up the rest from reference TRBV11-3 and TRBJ1-1 gives the full variable domain: EAGVVQSPRYKIIEKKQPVAFWCNPISGHNTLYWYLQNLGQGPELLIRYENEEAVDDSQLPKDRFSAERLKGVDSTLKIQPAELGDSAVYLCASSLSLVTEAFFGQGTRLTVV.